This T cell receptor (beta chain) was captured in a study of T cells after yellow fever vaccination. Each CDR3 protein is one row after TCRdb ran MiXCR on the 5' RACE reads. The repertoire holds around 300,000 distinct CDR3 sequences, with approximately 12% as singletons. The J segment lost 5 bases and the V segment lost 6 bases, leaving 6 bases of the junction unmatched. Germline values: CDR1 SGHRS, CDR2 YFSETQ. The CDR3 contains 14 residues. The sequences come from CD4+ T cells sorted from PBMCs, collected 45 days after the yellow fever booster vaccination. The clonotype was recovered from a man aged 25-45 years who received the YFV17D yellow fever vaccine. This sequence joins TRBV5-1 and TRBJ1-1, with TRBD1 matching 11 bases. The CDR3 here is CASIHGTGGTEAFF. The CDR3 DNA reads as TGCGCCAGCATCCACGGGACAGGGGGGACTGAAGCTTTCTTT.